These 30 T cell receptor beta chains came from one sample sequenced in a study of T-cell reconstitution after alpha-beta-depleted transplantation in children. Unique molecular identifiers were incorporated during preparation of the TCRbeta library. TCRdb re-analysed the PCR reads in MiXCR, keeping a single row per CDR3 protein. Of around 380,000 distinct CDR3 sequences listed, approximately 11% are singletons. The source material was PBMCs from the stem cell graft donor, sampled from the stem cell graft. The receptor source for this set is a human donor who donated a stem cell graft to a child with acute myeloid leukemia.

This clonotype was observed once. The junction differs from germline at one of its ends, possibly a read error. V is TRBV19 and J is TRBJ2-1; 11 nucleotides line up with TRBD2. CDR3 length: 15 amino acids. The germline CDR1 and CDR2 sequences are LNHDA and SQIVND (reference sequence). The CDR3 protein is CAGSIAWTSGNEQFF. Written as DNA, the CDR3 is TGTGCCGGTAGTATAGCGTGGACTAGCGGGAATGAGCAGTTCTTC.

This clonotype was counted only a few times. The genes are TRBV5-4 and TRBJ2-1; D is uncertain. Trimming took 3 bases from V and 8 from J, leaving 15 bases between them. This CDR3 has 14 amino acids. Per germline, CDR1 SGHNT and CDR2 YYREEE (reference sequence). CDR3 DNA: TGTGCCAGCAGCTATATGGCAGGCCATCATGAGCAGTTCTTC. The encoded protein is CASSYMAGHHEQFF.

The CDR3 here is CASSLIRLAGAYEQYF. CDR3 nucleotide sequence: TGTGCCAGCAGTTTAATAAGACTAGCGGGAGCCTACGAGCAGTACTTC. V is TRBV12-3 or TRBV12-4 and J is TRBJ2-7, with 12 bases lining up with TRBD2. CDR3 length: 16 residues. J lost 2 bases, V lost 2 bases, and 4 bases had no gene match.

This clonotype was observed at least ten times. This chain joins TRBV6-1 and TRBJ2-2; D is tentatively TRBD1 or TRBD2 (5 bases each). CDR3 length equals 15 residues. V was clipped by 6 bases and J by 0 bases, with 11 bases between them. Per germline, CDR1 MNHNS and CDR2 SASEGT. The CDR3 here is CASSRDVANTGELFF. The CDR3 nucleotides read TGTGCCAGCAGCAGGGACGTGGCGAACACCGGGGAGCTGTTTTTT.

This clonotype has at least ten counts. The gene calls are TRBV20-1 and TRBJ2-2; D is possibly TRBD1 (5 bases). This CDR3 has 13 residues. With 5 bases removed from V and 8 bases from J, the gap between germline ends came to 15 bases. Germline V gene lookup returns CDR1 DFQATT and CDR2 SNEGSKA (reference sequence). The DNA for the CDR3 is TGCAGTGCTGCCAGGGTAGGGTCGGGGGAGCTGTTTTTT. Its protein is CSAARVGSGELFF.

This clonotype was counted between two and nine times. The genes are TRBV5-1 and TRBJ2-7, with 12 bases lining up with TRBD2. CDR1 and CDR2 from the germline V gene are SGHRS and YFSETQ. This CDR3 is 16 amino acids long. V shed 4 bases and J 1 base; nucleotides not matched to a gene: 6. In nucleotides, the CDR3 is TGCGCCAGCAGCGAGGGGACTAGCGGGCTATCCTACGAGCAGTACTTC. Translating it yields CASSEGTSGLSYEQYF.

The rearrangement joins TRBV20-1 to TRBJ2-7; TRBD1 might be the D (6 bases). Looked up from germline, CDR1 is DFQATT and CDR2 is SNEGSKA (reference sequence). CDR3 length: 13 residues. Trimming shortened V by 6 bases and J by 5 bases, and 17 bases separated the two germline ends. The chain's CDR3 is CSARRGHRDEQYF. CDR3 nucleotides: TGCAGTGCGCGCAGGGGACATAGGGACGAGCAGTACTTC.

The chain employs TRBV5-6 and TRBJ2-7; TRBD1 aligns across 9 bases. The J segment lost 0 bases and the V segment lost 3 bases, leaving 13 bases of the junction unmatched. CDR3 length: 18 residues. CDR1 is SGHDT and CDR2 is YYEEEE in the germline V gene. CDR3 DNA: TGTGCCAGCAGCTCCTTAGACCTAACAGGGGGCGACTCCTACGAGCAGTACGTC. This encodes CASSSLDLTGGDSYEQYV.

This chain joins TRBV5-1 and TRBJ1-4, with 7 bases matching TRBD1. Per the germline V gene, CDR1 is SGHRS and CDR2 is YFSETQ. V lost 4 bases to trimming and J lost 8 bases; unmatched junction nucleotides: 14. CDR3 length: 16 residues. The CDR3 region is CASSPTGGGVSEKLFF. The CDR3 DNA sequence: TGCGCCAGCAGCCCGACCGGAGGGGGCGTAAGCGAAAAACTGTTTTTT.

This clonotype was seen only a few times. V usage is TRBV10-3 and J usage is TRBJ1-1; the D gene is possibly TRBD1 (5 bases). Trimming pared 4 bases from V and 4 bases from J, leaving 13 bases between. CDR3 size: 14 residues. CDR1 ENHRY and CDR2 SYGVKD come from the germline V gene. The CDR3 protein is CAISASGRVTEAFF. The CDR3, as DNA: TGTGCCATCAGTGCCTCGGGCAGGGTCACTGAAGCTTTCTTT.

The sample holds a few counts of this clonotype. Given a much more abundant clone one base away, this may be a read error. V gene TRBV5-1 combines with J gene TRBJ2-5; D tentatively fits TRBD1 or TRBD2 (5 bases each). Germline V lookup: CDR1 SGHRS, CDR2 YFSETQ. The CDR3 runs 13 residues. CDR3 amino acids: CSSSWGYQETQYF. Here the CDR3 DNA reads TGCTCCAGCAGCTGGGGGTACCAAGAGACCCAGTACTTC.

The chain is built from TRBV10-3 and TRBJ2-3; 7 bases are a match to TRBD2. This CDR3 comprises 15 residues. V lost 0 bases and J lost 2; bases outside the gene matches: 2. Germline V lookup: CDR1 ENHRY, CDR2 SYGVKD. The CDR3 spells CAISESAGDTDTQYF. The CDR3 region has the DNA TGTGCCATCAGTGAGTCGGCGGGAGACACAGATACGCAGTATTTT.

This clonotype was detected only a few times. This CDR3 reads CAISEVDSFNEKLFF. The DNA for the CDR3 is TGTGCCATCAGTGAGGTGGACAGCTTTAATGAAAAACTGTTTTTT. This rearrangement joins TRBV10-3 to TRBJ1-4; D may be TRBD1 (6 bases). CDR1 is ENHRY and CDR2 is SYGVKD in the germline V gene. CDR3 length: 15 amino acids. Deletions cut 2 bases from V and 4 bases from J, with 11 bases between.

Ten or more counts support this clonotype. The chain couples TRBV5-6 to TRBJ1-2; 9 bases agree with TRBD1. The V gene's germline CDR1 is SGHDT and CDR2 YYEEEE. V lost 6 bases to trimming and J lost 4 bases; unmatched junction nucleotides: 10. The CDR3 has 15 residues. This chain's CDR3 is CASTVGQGTIYGYTF. In DNA form, the CDR3 reads TGTGCCAGCACCGTGGGACAGGGCACTATCTATGGCTACACCTTC.

This clonotype appeared once. The V call is TRBV7-8, the J call TRBJ2-7; no reliable D call. The CDR3 extends over 13 amino acids. V was clipped by 5 bases and J by 6 bases, with 14 bases between them. Germline loops: CDR1 SGHVS, CDR2 FQNEAQ. The DNA of the CDR3 is TGTGCCAGCAGCCTTCTTGACTTGGGCGAGCAGTACTTC. It translates to CASSLLDLGEQYF. Full variable domain (outside the CDR3, taken from reference TRBV7-8 and TRBJ2-7): GAGVSQSPRYKVAKRGQDVALRCDPISGHVSLFWYQQALGQGPEFLTYFQNEAQLDKSGLPSDRFFAERPEGSVSTLKIQRTQQEDSAVYLCASSLLDLGEQYFGPGTRLTVT.

This clonotype showed up many times. The V and J genes are TRBV10-3 and TRBJ2-3; no definite D call. This CDR3 region has 14 residues. The V gene's germline CDR1 is ENHRY and CDR2 SYGVKD. Trimming took 5 bases from V and 1 from J, leaving 10 bases between them. CDR3 residues: CAISSDPGTDTQYF. The CDR3 DNA is TGTGCCATCAGTTCGGATCCAGGCACAGATACGCAGTATTTT.

This clonotype has just a few counts. This chain's CDR3 is CASAHGGQGAYEQYF. CDR3 nucleotides: TGTGCCAGCGCCCACGGGGGGCAGGGGGCCTACGAGCAGTACTTC. The gene calls are TRBV6-5 and TRBJ2-7; possibly TRBD1 or TRBD2 for D (7 bases each). The CDR3 spans 15 residues. CDR1 MNHEY and CDR2 SVGAGI come from the germline V gene. With 8 bases removed from V and 2 bases from J, the gap between germline ends came to 19 bases.

This rearrangement joins TRBV2 to TRBJ2-7, with TRBD2 as a possible D gene (5 bases). Per germline, CDR1 SNHLY and CDR2 FYNNEI. V gave up 6 bases and J gave up 0 bases, with 15 bases separating them. The CDR3 covers 15 residues. Here the CDR3 reads CASSPSRASSYEQYF. The DNA for the CDR3 is TGTGCCAGCAGCCCCTCGCGGGCATCCTCCTACGAGCAGTACTTC.

A few counts support this clonotype. The rearrangement uses TRBV20-1 and TRBJ2-7; D unresolved. Deletions cut 5 bases from V and 0 bases from J, with 11 bases between. The CDR3 is made up of 13 amino acids. Germline CDR1 and CDR2: DFQATT and SNEGSKA (reference sequence). The CDR3 here is CSAARANSYEQYF. As DNA, the CDR3 is TGCAGTGCTGCCCGCGCTAACTCCTACGAGCAGTACTTC.

This clonotype was seen more than once but under ten times. V and J are TRBV5-6 and TRBJ2-3; 7 bases align to TRBD1. Germline V gene lookup returns CDR1 SGHDT and CDR2 YYEEEE. J was trimmed by 5 bases and V by 4 bases; bases with no gene match: 13. There are 16 residues in the CDR3. The DNA of the CDR3 is TGTGCCAGCAGCCCTCCAGGGGGAATCCGGGTAGATACGCAGTATTTT. Translation gives CASSPPGGIRVDTQYF.

The V gene is TRBV7-2, the J gene TRBJ2-2; TRBD2 agrees at 12 bases. The germline CDR1 and CDR2 sequences are SGHTA and FQGNSA. The CDR3 sequence is 17 residues long. Trimming cost V 5 bases and J 0 bases; bases outside gene matches: 4. CDR3 DNA sequence: TGTGCCAGCAGCCCCGGACTAGCGGGACCGAACACCGGGGAGCTGTTTTTT. Translating gives CASSPGLAGPNTGELFF.

The chain recombines TRBV6-5 with TRBJ2-2, with D unclear. Germline V gene sequence: CDR1 MNHEY, CDR2 SVGAGI. Trimming removed 2 bases from V and 4 bases from J, with 8 bases in between. The CDR3 is 14 amino acids. The CDR3 sequence: CASSYLRSTGELFF. CDR3 nucleotide sequence: TGTGCCAGCAGTTACCTCAGATCCACCGGGGAGCTGTTTTTT.

The genes are TRBV2 and TRBJ1-1; 7 bases are a match to TRBD1. The junction had 5 bases not matched to a gene; V was cut back by 4 bases and J by 6 bases. The germline gives CDR1 SNHLY, CDR2 FYNNEI. The CDR3 runs to 13 residues. The CDR3 reads CASSGGGAAEAFF. CDR3 bases: TGTGCCAGCAGTGGAGGGGGCGCCGCTGAAGCTTTCTTT. The whole variable domain, filled in from reference TRBV2 and TRBJ1-1, reads EPEVTQTPSHQVTQMGQEVILRCVPISNHLYFYWYRQILGQKVEFLVSFYNNEISEKSEIFDDQFSVERPDGSNFTLKIRSTKLEDSAMYFCASSGGGAAEAFFGQGTRLTVV.

This rearrangement joins TRBV7-2 to TRBJ2-3; D remains ambiguous. CDR1 SGHTA and CDR2 FQGNSA come from the germline V gene. The CDR3 loop spans 13 amino acids. V was shortened by 3 bases and J by 1 base, with 5 bases between the two germline ends. CDR3 bases: TGTGCCAGCAGCTTTAAGGGCACAGATACGCAGTATTTT. This translates into CASSFKGTDTQYF.

The CDR3 sequence is CSASIQGLNSPLHF. The CDR3 DNA follows: TGCAGTGCTAGTATCCAGGGGCTTAATTCACCCCTCCACTTT. The chain combines TRBV20-1 with TRBJ1-6; maybe TRBD1 (6 bases). The V and J ends lost 3 bases and 6 bases respectively, with 12 bases between them. Germline CDR1 reads DFQATT; CDR2 reads SNEGSKA (reference sequence). The CDR3 loop spans 14 amino acids.

In this sample, this clonotype turned up a few times. The chain couples TRBV5-1 to TRBJ2-7, with D possibly matching TRBD1 (6 bases). CDR1 and CDR2 (germline): SGHRS, YFSETQ. There are 15 residues in the CDR3. V was cut by 4 bases and J by 6 bases, with 20 bases left in between. The CDR3 DNA reads TGCGCCAGCAGCCCCGAAGGACAGTGGGGTGGCGAGCAGTACTTC. It specifies CASSPEGQWGGEQYF.

Only a few counts were recorded for this clonotype. The V and J genes are TRBV6-6 and TRBJ2-1; 7 nucleotides line up with TRBD1. The CDR3 runs 13 residues. CDR1 is MNHNY, CDR2 SVGAGI, per germline (reference sequence). V shed 6 bases and J 4 bases; nucleotides not matched to a gene: 3. CDR3 nucleotides: TGTGCCAGCAGAGTGGACAGGTACAATGAGCAGTTCTTC. It translates to CASRVDRYNEQFF.

This clonotype was counted a few times. The chain uses TRBV20-1 and TRBJ2-7; D remains ambiguous. CDR1 and CDR2 (germline): DFQATT, SNEGSKA (reference sequence). The ends were cut back, 0 bases at V and 4 bases at J, with 13 bases in the middle. The CDR3 runs 14 residues. The CDR3 here is CSARDFNGEYEQYF. CDR3 DNA sequence: TGCAGTGCTAGAGATTTCAACGGAGAGTACGAGCAGTACTTC.

This chain connects TRBV7-3 to TRBJ2-2; perhaps TRBD2 as D (6 bases). V was shortened by 5 bases and J by 4 bases, with 17 bases between the two germline ends. CDR1 and CDR2 from the germline V gene are SGHTA and FQGTGA. The CDR3 is 16 amino acids. CDR3 bases: TGTGCCAGCAGCCCCCCGGGGACTCGCGGCACCGGGGAGCTGTTTTTT. It is translated as CASSPPGTRGTGELFF.

There are a few counts of this clonotype. CDR3 DNA: TGCAGCGTTCAGGCCAACACTGAAGCTTTCTTT. It specifies CSVQANTEAFF. This rearrangement joins TRBV29-1 to TRBJ1-1; no reliable D call. V lost 5 bases to trimming and J lost 2 bases, with 6 bases between them. The CDR3 has 11 residues. Germline V gene lookup returns CDR1 SQVTM and CDR2 ANQGSEA.